The clone carrying this T cell receptor beta chain has only a few counts. The antigen is unknown. CDR3 length equals 11 residues. In germline, CDR1 is SGHTA, CDR2 FQGTGA. The ends were cut back, 7 bases at V and 5 bases at J, with 7 bases in the middle. The record originates from a study of chemoradiotherapy in HPV16-positive cancers. Measured with immunoSEQ multiplex PCR; TCRdb has only the in-frame clones, and not every one. The table shows roughly 34,000 clones, with around 83% occurring only once. Study-wide points: Better recurrence-free survival went with HPV-responsive T-cell expansion in HPV16-positive patients.

V usage is TRBV7-3 and J usage is TRBJ2-3; D gene uncertain. The clonotype was recovered from a human donor with HPV-associated anogenital cancer. The source was blood, collected from a patient who underwent chemoradiotherapy. CDR3 in amino acids: CASTRLDTQYF. The DNA for the CDR3 is TGTGCCAGCACTCGTCTAGATACGCAGTATTTT.